A selection of T cell receptor beta chains follows, all from one sample in a study of cytomegalovirus exposure and HLA in healthy donors. Using immunoSEQ multiplex PCR, the repertoire was profiled, and TCRdb retains in-frame clones only, with some absent. The table lists about 210,000 clones, approximately 82% of them singletons. Material for sequencing was PBMCs. The receptors were gathered from a woman between 45 and 60 years old in good health and CMV-seropositive. The CDR3 runs from the conserved cysteine through the conserved F or W. D genes are given only for firm matches. Part of the rows lack a size; the others show once, few, many or a class for expanded clones.

TRBJ2-5 NA NA TRBV5-1 CASSRDTPKTNEETQYF TGCGCCAGCAGTCGGGACACCCCGAAGACCAATGAAGAGACCCAGTACTTC
TRBJ1-2 TRBD1 once TRBV5-6 CASSFRTGYGYTF TGTGCCAGCAGCTTTCGGACAGGGTATGGCTACACCTTC
TRBJ1-1 NA NA TRBV19 CASSIFSQADTEAFF TGTGCCAGTAGTATTTTTAGTCAGGCCGACACTGAAGCTTTCTTT
TRBJ1-1 NA NA TRBV4-2 CASSQDLAFF TGTGCCAGCAGCCAAGATCTAGCTTTCTTT
TRBJ1-6 NA NA TRBV14 CASSLFLDSESPLHF TGTGCCAGCAGCCTATTTCTGGACAGCGAGTCACCCCTCCACTTT
TRBJ1-2 NA NA TRBV7-2 CASSLSRGDYGYTF TGTGCCAGCAGCTTATCCAGGGGTGACTATGGCTACACCTTC
TRBJ1-2 NA NA TRBV5-8 CASSLVTYSYTF TGTGCCAGCAGCTTGGTAACATACAGCTACACCTTC
TRBJ1-5 NA NA TRBV9 CASSKGLTNRGNQPQHF TGTGCCAGCAGCAAAGGGCTTACAAACAGGGGCAATCAGCCCCAGCATTTT
TRBJ2-5 NA NA TRBV29-1 CSVGRGSGGETQYF TGCAGCGTTGGTAGGGGTTCAGGTGGAGAGACCCAGTACTTC
TRBJ2-7 NA NA TRBV11-2 CASSSTVMSSYEQYF TGTGCCAGCAGCTCTACAGTGATGAGCTCCTACGAGCAGTACTTC
TRBJ2-7 NA NA TRBV4-1 CASSQGGGQSSYEQYF TGCGCCAGCAGCCAAGGGGGAGGACAAAGCTCCTACGAGCAGTACTTC
TRBJ1-4 NA few TRBV30 CAWSAGEKLFF TGTGCCTGGAGTGCGGGGGAAAAACTGTTTTTT
TRBJ1-4 TRBD1 NA TRBV4-1 CASSQARTGWDEKLFF TGCGCCAGCAGCCAAGCCCGGACAGGATGGGATGAAAAACTGTTTTTT
TRBJ2-5 NA NA TRBV7-9 CASSLVGGLQETQYF TGTGCCAGCAGCTTGGTCGGGGGGCTCCAAGAGACCCAGTACTTC
TRBJ2-7 TRBD1 NA TRBV7-3 CASSPDRALSYEQYF TGTGCCAGCAGCCCCGACAGGGCTCTTTCCTACGAGCAGTACTTC
TRBJ2-2 NA NA TRBV19 CASSMNRDWDTGELFF TGTGCCAGTAGTATGAACCGGGACTGGGACACCGGGGAGCTGTTTTTT
TRBJ2-1 TRBD2 NA TRBV28 CASSSGGTSGVYNEQFF TGTGCCAGCAGTTCGGGGGGGACTAGCGGGGTCTACAATGAGCAGTTCTTC
TRBJ2-7 TRBD2 few TRBV7-2 CASTTSGGFYEQYF TGTGCCAGCACCACTAGCGGGGGGTTCTACGAGCAGTACTTC
TRBJ2-3 TRBD2 NA TRBV6-4 CASSELAGGTQYF TGTGCCAGCAGTGAACTGGCGGGGGGTACGCAGTATTTT
TRBJ1-2 TRBD1 NA TRBV30 CAWSVGTASNYGYTF TGTGCCTGGAGTGTTGGGACAGCTTCTAACTATGGCTACACCTTC
TRBJ2-2 TRBD1 NA TRBV10-1 CASSEGQGGIAELFF TGCGCCAGCAGTGAGGGACAGGGGGGAATAGCCGAGCTGTTTTTT
TRBJ2-7 TRBD1 NA TRBV13 CASSPAGGTSYEQYF TGTGCCAGCAGCCCGGCAGGGGGCACATCCTACGAGCAGTACTTC
TRBJ1-1 NA NA TRBV21-1 CASSKEGTGENTEAFF TGTGCCAGCAGCAAAGAGGGGACAGGTGAAAACACTGAAGCTTTCTTT
TRBJ1-2 NA NA TRBV30 CAWTSRGTSGYGYTF TGTGCCTGGACCAGCAGGGGCACCAGCGGCTATGGCTACACCTTC
TRBJ1-1 NA once TRBV27 CASSFSPGVNTEAFF TGTGCCAGCAGTTTCTCTCCGGGAGTAAACACTGAAGCTTTCTTT
TRBJ1-1 NA NA TRBV7-3 CASSLGPDGTEAFF TGTGCCAGCAGCTTAGGGCCAGATGGGACTGAAGCTTTCTTT
TRBJ1-5 NA NA TRBV4-1 CASSQEASGFNQPQHF TGCGCCAGCAGCCAAGAGGCAAGCGGATTCAATCAGCCCCAGCATTTT
TRBJ1-4 NA NA TRBV7-9 CSSRQGFKNRANEKLFF TGTTCCAGCCGCCAAGGGTTCAAGAACAGGGCTAATGAAAAACTGTTTTTT
TRBJ2-7 TRBD1 NA TRBV5-1 CASSPRTGGYEQYF TGCGCCAGCAGCCCTAGGACAGGCGGGTACGAGCAGTACTTC
TRBJ1-1 NA NA TRBV19 CATTPRGARVSEAFF TGTGCCACCACCCCCCGGGGGGCGAGGGTGTCTGAAGCTTTCTTT
TRBJ1-2 TRBD1 NA TRBV6-4 CASSAGQGVNYGYTF TGTGCCAGCAGCGCGGGACAGGGAGTAAACTATGGCTACACCTTC
TRBJ1-6 NA NA TRBV28 CASRSAGSYNSPLHF TGTGCCAGCAGGTCTGCAGGCTCCTATAATTCACCCCTCCACTTT
TRBJ2-7 NA NA TRBV29-1 CSIASSESYEQYF TGCAGCATCGCCTCCAGTGAATCCTACGAGCAGTACTTC
TRBJ2-3 NA NA TRBV5-6 CASSLQSTDTQYF TGTGCCAGCAGCTTGCAAAGCACAGATACGCAGTATTTT
TRBJ2-7 TRBD1 NA TRBV7-9 CSSSLDGTAIDYEQYF TGTTCCAGCAGCTTAGATGGGACAGCAATAGACTACGAGCAGTACTTC
TRBJ2-5 TRBD1 NA TRBV5-1 CASSLTGGEETQYF TGCGCCAGCAGCCTGACAGGGGGCGAGGAGACCCAGTACTTC
TRBJ2-7 NA NA TRBV10-3 CATSGGYEQYF TGTGCCACGTCTGGAGGGTACGAGCAGTACTTC
TRBJ1-1 NA NA TRBV19 CASTTVGRNTEAFF TGTGCCAGTACGACGGTGGGCAGGAACACTGAAGCTTTCTTT
TRBJ2-1 TRBD2 NA TRBV27 CASSLYGAGGGLTFTYNEQFF TGTGCCAGCAGTTTATATGGCGCTGGCGGGGGGCTGACCTTCACCTACAATGAGCAGTTCTTC
TRBJ2-3 TRBD2 NA TRBV2 CASTPPASGSTDTQYF TGTGCCAGCACCCCCCCGGCTAGCGGAAGCACAGATACGCAGTATTTT
TRBJ2-5 NA NA TRBV7-7 CASSLARTGPGETQYF TGTGCCAGCAGCTTAGCGCGTACCGGGCCGGGGGAGACCCAGTACTTC
TRBJ2-2 TRBD2 NA TRBV5-1 CASSFLAGGAGELFF TGCGCCAGCAGCTTCCTAGCGGGGGGTGCCGGGGAGCTGTTTTTT
TRBJ1-1 NA NA TRBV7-9 CASSIYRQETEAFF TGTGCCAGCAGCATTTATCGACAGGAGACTGAAGCTTTCTTT
TRBJ2-7 NA once TRBV27 CASTRGSSYEQYF TGTGCCAGCACCCGGGGAAGCTCCTACGAGCAGTACTTC
TRBJ1-1 NA NA TRBV18 CASSLTGNTEAFF TGTGCCAGCTCCCTGACAGGAAACACTGAAGCTTTCTTT
TRBJ2-3 NA NA TRBV27 CASSLIAGGSDTQYF TGTGCCAGCAGTTTAATTGCTGGGGGGTCAGATACGCAGTATTTT
TRBJ1-2 TRBD1 NA TRBV5-1 CASSIPGQEGYTF TGCGCCAGCAGCATACCGGGACAGGAAGGCTACACCTTC
TRBJ2-5 TRBD2 once TRBV9 CASSVGIIAGEETQYF TGTGCCAGCAGCGTAGGGATAATAGCGGGGGAAGAGACCCAGTACTTC
TRBJ2-7 TRBD1 NA TRBV19 CASSGQGTTYEQYF TGTGCCAGTAGTGGACAGGGAACTACCTACGAGCAGTACTTC
TRBJ1-1 NA NA TRBV2 CASSVDSPLNTEAFF TGTGCCAGCAGTGTCGACAGTCCCTTGAACACTGAAGCTTTCTTT
TRBJ1-1 NA NA TRBV20-1 CSAGEPGEAFF TGCAGTGCTGGGGAGCCGGGTGAAGCTTTCTTT
TRBJ1-1 NA NA TRBV5-4 CASSLGGLGEAFF TGTGCCAGCAGCTTGGGGGGCTTGGGTGAAGCTTTCTTT
TRBJ1-4 NA once TRBV15 CATHRGSANEKLFF TGTGCCACCCACCGGGGGTCGGCTAATGAAAAACTGTTTTTT
TRBJ2-2 TRBD1 NA TRBV7-3 CASSRTGGDTGELFF TGTGCCAGCAGCCGGACAGGGGGAGACACCGGGGAGCTGTTTTTT
TRBJ1-2 TRBD1 NA TRBV11-2 CASSLRGQGYGYTF TGTGCCAGCAGCCTACGAGGACAGGGCTATGGCTACACCTTC
TRBJ1-2 NA NA TRBV25-1 CASSQQGPYYGYTF TGTGCCAGCAGTCAACAGGGACCTTACTATGGCTACACCTTC
TRBJ2-4 NA NA TRBV4-2 CASSQESTGLGYIQYF TGTGCCAGCAGCCAAGAATCGACAGGTCTTGGGTACATTCAGTACTTC
TRBJ1-5 NA NA TRBV6-5 CASRPDSFNQPQHF TGTGCCAGCCGACCGGACAGTTTCAATCAGCCCCAGCATTTT
TRBJ2-7 TRBD1 once TRBV19 CASSMGTGGYEQYF TGTGCCAGTAGTATGGGGACAGGGGGCTACGAGCAGTACTTC
TRBJ2-1 TRBD2 NA TRBV10-2 CASSLGGYYNEQFF TGCGCCAGCAGTCTCGGGGGGTACTACAATGAGCAGTTCTTC